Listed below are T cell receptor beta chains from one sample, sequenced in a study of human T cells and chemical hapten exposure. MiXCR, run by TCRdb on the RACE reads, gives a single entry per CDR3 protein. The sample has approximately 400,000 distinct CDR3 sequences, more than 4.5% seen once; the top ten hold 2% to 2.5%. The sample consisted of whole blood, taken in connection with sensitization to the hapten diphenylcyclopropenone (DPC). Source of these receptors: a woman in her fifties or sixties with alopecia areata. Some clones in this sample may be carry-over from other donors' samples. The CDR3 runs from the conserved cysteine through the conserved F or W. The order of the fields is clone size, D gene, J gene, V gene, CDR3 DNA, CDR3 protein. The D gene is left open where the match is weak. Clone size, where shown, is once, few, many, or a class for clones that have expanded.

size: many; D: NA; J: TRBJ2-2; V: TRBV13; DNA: TGTGCCAGCAGCTCCCGGGGAAGGACCGGGGAGCTGTTTTTT; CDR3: CASSSRGRTGELFF
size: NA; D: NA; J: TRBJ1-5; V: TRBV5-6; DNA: TGTGCCAGCAGCAAGAGGAGGGGATCTCAGCCCCAGCATTTT; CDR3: CASSKRRGSQPQHF
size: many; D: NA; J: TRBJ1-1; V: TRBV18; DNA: TGTGCCAGCTCACCAGGGCCGGCCACTGAAGCTTTCTTT; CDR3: CASSPGPATEAFF
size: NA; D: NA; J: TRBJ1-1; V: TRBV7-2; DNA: TGTGCCACCGATGGCGGTTTCAACACTGAAGCTTTCTTT; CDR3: CATDGGFNTEAFF
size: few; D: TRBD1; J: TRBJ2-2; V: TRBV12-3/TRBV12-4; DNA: TGTGCCAGCAGTTTAGCCAGGGGGCACACCGGGGAGCTGTTTTTT; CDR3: CASSLARGHTGELFF
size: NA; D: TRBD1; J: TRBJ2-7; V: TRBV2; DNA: TGTGCCAGCAGTGATCTAGGGGGCATGGCCTACGAGCAGTACTTC; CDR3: CASSDLGGMAYEQYF
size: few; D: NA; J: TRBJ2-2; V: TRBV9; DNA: TGTGCCAGCAGCGGAGCCGGGGAGCGCCCCACCGGGGAGCTGTTTTTT; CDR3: CASSGAGERPTGELFF
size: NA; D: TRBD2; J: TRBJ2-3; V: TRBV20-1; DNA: TGCAGTGCTAGATCCGAAGCGGGAGGGCCACCAGATACGCAGTATTTT; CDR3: CSARSEAGGPPDTQYF
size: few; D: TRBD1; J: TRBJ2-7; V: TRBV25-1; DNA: TGTGCCAGCAGTGCGGCAGGGACAGAGATTTACGAGCAGTACTTC; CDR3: CASSAAGTEIYEQYF
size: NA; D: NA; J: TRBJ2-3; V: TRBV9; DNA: TGTGCCAGCAGCGTAGCTTGGGGGGAGGCGGATACGCAGTATTTT; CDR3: CASSVAWGEADTQYF
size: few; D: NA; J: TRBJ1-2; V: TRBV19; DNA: TGTGCCAGTAGTATAGACAACCGGGACTATGGCTACACCTTC; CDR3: CASSIDNRDYGYTF
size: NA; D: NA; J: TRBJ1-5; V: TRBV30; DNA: TGTGCCTGGAGTGTAGGAGGGGACAATCAGCCCCAGCATTTT; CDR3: CAWSVGGDNQPQHF
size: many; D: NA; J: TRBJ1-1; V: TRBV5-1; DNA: TGTGCCAGCAGCTTAGAGGGGACTGAAGCTTTCTTT; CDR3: CASSLEGTEAFF
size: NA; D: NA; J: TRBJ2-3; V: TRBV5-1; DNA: TGCGCCAGCAGCTTGGAGACTACCCCACAGGATACGCAGTATTTT; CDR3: CASSLETTPQDTQYF
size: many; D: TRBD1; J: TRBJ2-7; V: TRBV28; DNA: TGTGCCAGCAGCGACGGACAGGGGACGACCTACGAGCAGTACTTC; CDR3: CASSDGQGTTYEQYF
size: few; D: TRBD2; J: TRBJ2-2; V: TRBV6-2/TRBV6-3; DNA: TGTGCCGTATTGACTAGCGGGAGGTCTCCCGGGGAGCTGTTTTTT; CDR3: CAVLTSGRSPGELFF
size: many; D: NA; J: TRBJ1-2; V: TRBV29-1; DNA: TGCAGCGTGCAGACCTATGGCTACACCTTC; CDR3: CSVQTYGYTF
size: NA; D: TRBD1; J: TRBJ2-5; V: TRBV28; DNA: TGTGCCAGCAGTTCAGGGGGAGCCCCAGAGACCCAGTACTTC; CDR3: CASSSGGAPETQYF
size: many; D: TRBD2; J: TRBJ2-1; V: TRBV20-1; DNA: TGCAGTGCTAGAGAGGGACTAGCGGGTTCCTACAATGAGCAGTTCTTC; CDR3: CSAREGLAGSYNEQFF
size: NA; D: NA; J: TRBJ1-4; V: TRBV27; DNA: TGTGCCAGCAGTTTAGGGGAGGGGGGAGACGAAAAACTGTTTTTT; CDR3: CASSLGEGGDEKLFF
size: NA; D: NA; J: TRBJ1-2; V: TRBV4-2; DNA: TGTGCCAGCAGCCAAGATCGCGGCGGCGCTAACTATGGCTACACCTTC; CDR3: CASSQDRGGANYGYTF
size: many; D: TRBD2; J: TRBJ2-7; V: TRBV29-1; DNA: TGCAGCGTGGGGCCTAGCGGGGTCAACGAGCAGTACTTC; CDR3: CSVGPSGVNEQYF
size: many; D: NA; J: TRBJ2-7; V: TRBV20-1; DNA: TGCAGTGCTACTGGGCGGGGCTCACAACCCGAGCAGTACTTC; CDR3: CSATGRGSQPEQYF